This T cell receptor (beta chain) is from a study of T-cell reconstitution after alpha-beta-depleted transplantation in children. Findings of the study overall: Reportedly, only several hundred clones from non-depleted graft cells drove alpha-beta T-cell counts at about two months. Newly produced T cells mostly provided counts and TCRbeta diversity after one year, as hyperexpanded clones declined. Some patients showed high day-60 TCRbeta diversity, which derived from surviving recipient T cells and thymic progenitors.

This clonotype has at least ten counts. The antigen remains unidentified. Looked up from germline, CDR1 is DFQATT and CDR2 is SNEGSKA (reference sequence). The CDR3 spans 12 residues. Deletions cut 2 bases from V and 3 bases from J, with 7 bases between. Unique molecular identifiers tagged the TCRbeta library. Using its own MiXCR run on the PCR reads, TCRdb lists one record per CDR3 protein. The table has around 300,000 distinct CDR3 sequences, roughly 7.8% seen once; the top ten hold 9.1%. This sequence joins TRBV20-1 and TRBJ1-2; D is unclear. The receptor's source is a female patient aged 2-15 years who had a stem cell transplant for Fanconi anemia, so the T cells may come from the graft donor. Specimen: peripheral blood, collected 360 days after TCRalphabeta/CD19-depleted stem cell transplant. Written as DNA, the CDR3 is TGCAGTGCTAGACCCACAGACTATGGCTACACCTTC. Amino acids: CSARPTDYGYTF.